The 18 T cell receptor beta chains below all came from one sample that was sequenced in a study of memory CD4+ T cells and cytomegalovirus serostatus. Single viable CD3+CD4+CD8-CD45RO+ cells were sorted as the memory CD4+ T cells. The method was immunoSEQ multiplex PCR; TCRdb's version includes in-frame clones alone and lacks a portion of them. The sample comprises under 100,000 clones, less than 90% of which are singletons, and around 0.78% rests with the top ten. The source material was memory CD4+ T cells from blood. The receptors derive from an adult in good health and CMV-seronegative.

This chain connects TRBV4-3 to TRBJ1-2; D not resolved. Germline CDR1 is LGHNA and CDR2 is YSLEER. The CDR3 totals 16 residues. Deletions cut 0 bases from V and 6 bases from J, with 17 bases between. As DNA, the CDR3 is TGCGCCAGCAGCCAAGACTTGGCCCGGATCGGGAATGGCTACACCTTC. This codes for CASSQDLARIGNGYTF.

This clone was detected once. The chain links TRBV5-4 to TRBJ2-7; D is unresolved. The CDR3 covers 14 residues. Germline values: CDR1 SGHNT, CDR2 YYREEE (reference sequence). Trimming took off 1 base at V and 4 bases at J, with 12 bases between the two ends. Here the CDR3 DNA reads TGTGCCAGCAGCTTGTTAAACCGTGATTACGAGCAGTACTTC. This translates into CASSLLNRDYEQYF.

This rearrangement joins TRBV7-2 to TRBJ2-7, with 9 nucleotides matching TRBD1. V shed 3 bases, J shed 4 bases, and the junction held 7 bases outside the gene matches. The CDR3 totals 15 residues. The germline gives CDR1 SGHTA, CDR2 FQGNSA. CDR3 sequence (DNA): TGTGCCAGCAGCTTTCGGACAGGGGTTCAGTACGAGCAGTACTTC. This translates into CASSFRTGVQYEQYF.

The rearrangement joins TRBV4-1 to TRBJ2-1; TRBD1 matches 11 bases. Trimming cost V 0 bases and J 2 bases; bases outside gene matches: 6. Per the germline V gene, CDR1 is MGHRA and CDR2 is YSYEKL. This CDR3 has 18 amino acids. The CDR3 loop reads CASSQDARGQGAYNEQFF. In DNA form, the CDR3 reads TGCGCCAGCAGCCAAGATGCGAGGGGACAGGGGGCCTACAATGAGCAGTTCTTC.

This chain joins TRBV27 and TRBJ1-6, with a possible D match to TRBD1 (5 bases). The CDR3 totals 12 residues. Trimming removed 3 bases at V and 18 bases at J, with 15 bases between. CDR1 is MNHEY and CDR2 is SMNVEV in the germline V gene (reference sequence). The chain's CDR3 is CASSLWGGRPHF. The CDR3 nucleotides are TGTGCCAGCAGTTTGTGGGGCGGCCGGCCCCACTTT.

The CDR3: CASSLTFGNQPQHF. CDR3 nucleotide sequence: TGTGCCAGCAGCTTAACGTTTGGCAATCAGCCCCAGCATTTT. The chain joins TRBV7-2 to TRBJ1-5, with D unresolved. Germline loops: CDR1 SGHTA, CDR2 FQGNSA. This CDR3 is 14 amino acids long. Trimming took off 2 bases at V and 2 bases at J, with 7 bases between the two ends.

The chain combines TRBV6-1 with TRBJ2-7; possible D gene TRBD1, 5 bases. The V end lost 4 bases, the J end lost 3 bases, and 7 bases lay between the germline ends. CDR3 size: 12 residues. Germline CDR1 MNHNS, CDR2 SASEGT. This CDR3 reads CASSVTGYEQYF. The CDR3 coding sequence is TGTGCCAGCAGTGTAACAGGCTACGAGCAGTACTTC.

The CDR3 is CASSSDTNYGYTF. CDR3 coding DNA: TGTGCCAGCAGTTCCGACACTAACTATGGCTACACCTTC. The chain joins TRBV6-5 to TRBJ1-2; D is ambiguous. Trimming stripped 4 bases from V and 0 bases from J, with 6 bases between. CDR1 and CDR2 (germline): MNHEY, SVGAGI. CDR3 length: 13 residues.

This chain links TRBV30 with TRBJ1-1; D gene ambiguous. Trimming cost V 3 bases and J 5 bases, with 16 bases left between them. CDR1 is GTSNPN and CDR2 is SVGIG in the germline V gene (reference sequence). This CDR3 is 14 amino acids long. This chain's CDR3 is CAWSETPRRTEAFF. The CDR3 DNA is TGTGCCTGGAGCGAGACCCCCCGGCGAACTGAAGCTTTCTTT.

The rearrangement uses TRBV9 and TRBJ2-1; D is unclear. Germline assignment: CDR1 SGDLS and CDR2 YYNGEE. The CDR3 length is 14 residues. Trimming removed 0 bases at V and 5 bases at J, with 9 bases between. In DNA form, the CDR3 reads TGTGCCAGCAGCGTAGCTTGGAGAAACAATGAGCAGTTCTTC. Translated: CASSVAWRNNEQFF.

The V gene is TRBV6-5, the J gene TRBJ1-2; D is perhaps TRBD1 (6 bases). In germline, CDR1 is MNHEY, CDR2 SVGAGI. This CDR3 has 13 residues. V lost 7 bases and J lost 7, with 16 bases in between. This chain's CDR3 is CASTSWGGGGYTF. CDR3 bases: TGTGCCAGCACCTCTTGGGGAGGGGGTGGCTACACCTTC.

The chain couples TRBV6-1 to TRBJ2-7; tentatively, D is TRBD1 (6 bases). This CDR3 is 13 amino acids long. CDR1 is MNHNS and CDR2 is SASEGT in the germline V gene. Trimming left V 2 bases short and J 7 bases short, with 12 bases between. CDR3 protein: CASSEQGLWEQYF. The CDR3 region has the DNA TGTGCCAGCAGTGAACAGGGGTTATGGGAGCAGTACTTC.

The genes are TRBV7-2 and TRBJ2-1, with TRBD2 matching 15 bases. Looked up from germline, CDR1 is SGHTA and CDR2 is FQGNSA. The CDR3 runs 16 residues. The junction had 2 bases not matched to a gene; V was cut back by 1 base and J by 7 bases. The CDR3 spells CASSLGGTSGGNEQFF. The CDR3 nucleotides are TGTGCCAGCAGCTTAGGTGGGACTAGCGGGGGGAATGAGCAGTTCTTC.

The CDR3 region is CASSQVHPGLINEKLFF. CDR3 DNA sequence: TGCGCCAGCAGCCAAGTACATCCGGGTTTGATTAATGAAAAACTGTTTTTT. The chain recombines TRBV4-1 with TRBJ1-4; unclear D gene. The germline CDR1 and CDR2 sequences are MGHRA and YSYEKL. The ends were cut back, 1 base at V and 4 bases at J, with 16 bases in the middle. CDR3 length: 17 amino acids.

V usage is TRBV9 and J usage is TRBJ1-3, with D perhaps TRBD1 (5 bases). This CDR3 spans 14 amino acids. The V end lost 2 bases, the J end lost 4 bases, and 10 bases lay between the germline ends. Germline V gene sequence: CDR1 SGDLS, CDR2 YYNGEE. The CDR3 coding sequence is TGTGCCAGCAGCGTCACCGGGGGGGGAAACACCATATATTTT. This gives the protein CASSVTGGGNTIYF.

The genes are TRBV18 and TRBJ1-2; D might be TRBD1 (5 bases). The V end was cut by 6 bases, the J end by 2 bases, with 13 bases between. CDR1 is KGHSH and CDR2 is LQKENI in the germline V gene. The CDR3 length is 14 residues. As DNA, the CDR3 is TGTGCCAGCTCGCCCTCGACAGAGAACTATGGCTACACCTTC. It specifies CASSPSTENYGYTF.

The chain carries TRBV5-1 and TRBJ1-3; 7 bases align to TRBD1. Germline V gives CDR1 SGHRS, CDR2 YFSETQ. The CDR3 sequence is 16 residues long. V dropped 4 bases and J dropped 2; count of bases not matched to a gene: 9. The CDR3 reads CASSLRQTGTGNTIYF. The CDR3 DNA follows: TGCGCCAGCAGCCTTAGACAGACAGGGACTGGAAACACCATATATTTT.

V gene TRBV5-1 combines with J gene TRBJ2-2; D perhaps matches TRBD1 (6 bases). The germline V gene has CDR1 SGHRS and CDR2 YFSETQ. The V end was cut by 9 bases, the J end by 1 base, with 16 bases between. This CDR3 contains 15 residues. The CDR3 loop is CATKNLDRNTGELFF. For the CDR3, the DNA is TGCGCCACCAAAAACCTGGACAGGAACACCGGGGAGCTGTTTTTT.